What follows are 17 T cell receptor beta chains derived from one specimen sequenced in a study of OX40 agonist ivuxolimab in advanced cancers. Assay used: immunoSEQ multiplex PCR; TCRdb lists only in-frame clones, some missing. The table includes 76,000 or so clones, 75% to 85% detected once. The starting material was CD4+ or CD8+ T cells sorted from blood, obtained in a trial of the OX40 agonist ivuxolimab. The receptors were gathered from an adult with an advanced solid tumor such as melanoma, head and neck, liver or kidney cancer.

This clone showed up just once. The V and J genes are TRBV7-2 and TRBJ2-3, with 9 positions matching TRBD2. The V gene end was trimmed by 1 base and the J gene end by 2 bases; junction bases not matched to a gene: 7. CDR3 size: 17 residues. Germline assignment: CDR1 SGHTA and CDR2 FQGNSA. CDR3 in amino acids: CASSLGEAGGHTDTQYF. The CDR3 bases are TGTGCCAGCAGCTTAGGGGAAGCGGGGGGCCACACAGATACGCAGTATTTT.

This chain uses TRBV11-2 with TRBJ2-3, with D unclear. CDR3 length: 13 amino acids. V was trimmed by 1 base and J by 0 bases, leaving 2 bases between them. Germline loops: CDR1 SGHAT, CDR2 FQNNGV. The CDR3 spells CASSLGSTDTQYF. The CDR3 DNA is TGTGCCAGCAGCTTAGGGAGCACAGATACGCAGTATTTT.

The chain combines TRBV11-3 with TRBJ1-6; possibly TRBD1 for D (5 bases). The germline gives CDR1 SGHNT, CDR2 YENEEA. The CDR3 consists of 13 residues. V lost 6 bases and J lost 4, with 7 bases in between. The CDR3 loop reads CASRQDYNSPLHF. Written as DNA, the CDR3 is TGTGCCAGCAGACAGGATTATAATTCACCCCTCCACTTT.

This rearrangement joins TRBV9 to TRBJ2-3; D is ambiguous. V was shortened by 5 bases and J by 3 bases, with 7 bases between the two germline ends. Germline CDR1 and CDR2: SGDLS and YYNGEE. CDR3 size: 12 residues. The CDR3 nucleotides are TGTGCCAGCAGGGGTACTACAGATACGCAGTATTTT. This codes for CASRGTTDTQYF.

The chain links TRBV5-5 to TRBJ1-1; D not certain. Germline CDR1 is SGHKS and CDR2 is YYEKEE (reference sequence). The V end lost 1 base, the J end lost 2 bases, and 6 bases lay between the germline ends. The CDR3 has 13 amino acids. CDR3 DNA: TGTGCCAGCAGCTTGCACCAAAACACTGAAGCTTTCTTT. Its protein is CASSLHQNTEAFF.

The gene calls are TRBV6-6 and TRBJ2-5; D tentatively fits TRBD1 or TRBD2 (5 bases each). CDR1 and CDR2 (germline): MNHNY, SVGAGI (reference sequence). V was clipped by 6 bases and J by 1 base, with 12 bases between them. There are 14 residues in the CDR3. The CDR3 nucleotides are TGTGCCAGCAGCCTTGGGACGGCCCAAGAGACCCAGTACTTC. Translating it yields CASSLGTAQETQYF.

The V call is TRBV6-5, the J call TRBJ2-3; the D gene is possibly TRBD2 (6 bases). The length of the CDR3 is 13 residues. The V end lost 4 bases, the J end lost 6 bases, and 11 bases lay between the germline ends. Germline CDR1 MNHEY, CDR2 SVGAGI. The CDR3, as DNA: TGTGCCAGCAGTTGGCGGGCGGGGGATACGCAGTATTTT. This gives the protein CASSWRAGDTQYF.

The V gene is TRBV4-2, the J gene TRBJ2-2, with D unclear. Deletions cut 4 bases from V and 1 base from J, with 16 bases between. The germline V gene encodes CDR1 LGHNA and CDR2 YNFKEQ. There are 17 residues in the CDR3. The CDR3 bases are TGTGCCAGCAGCCCGAAGAATGGTGGTCTGAACACCGGGGAGCTGTTTTTT. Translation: CASSPKNGGLNTGELFF.

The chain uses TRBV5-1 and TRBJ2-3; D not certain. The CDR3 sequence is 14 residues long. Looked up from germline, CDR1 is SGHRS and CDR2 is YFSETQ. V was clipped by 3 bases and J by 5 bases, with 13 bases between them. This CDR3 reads CASSYRTAGDTQYF. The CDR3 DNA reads TGCGCCAGCAGCTACCGAACCGCAGGAGATACGCAGTATTTT.

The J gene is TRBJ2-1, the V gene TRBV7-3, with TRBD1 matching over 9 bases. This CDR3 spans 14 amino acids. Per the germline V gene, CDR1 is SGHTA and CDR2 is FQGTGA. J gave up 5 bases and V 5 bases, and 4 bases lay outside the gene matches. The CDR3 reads CASSPGDRDNEQFF. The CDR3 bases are TGTGCCAGCAGCCCCGGGGACAGGGACAATGAGCAGTTCTTC.

The CDR3 sequence is CASSEGGLSDTQYF. The CDR3 DNA is TGCGCCAGCAGCGAGGGGGGACTATCAGATACGCAGTATTTT. The chain has TRBV5-1 and TRBJ2-3, with D tentatively TRBD2 (7 bases). Trimming cost V 4 bases and J 4 bases, with 13 bases left between them. Germline V CDR1 and CDR2: SGHRS, YFSETQ. The CDR3 runs to 14 residues. The full variable domain, with the rest looked up from reference TRBV5-1 and TRBJ2-3, is KAGVTQTPRYLIKTRGQQVTLSCSPISGHRSVSWYQQTPGQGLQFLFEYFSETQRNKGNFPGRFSGRQFSNSRSEMNVSTLELGDSALYLCASSEGGLSDTQYFGPGTRLTVL.

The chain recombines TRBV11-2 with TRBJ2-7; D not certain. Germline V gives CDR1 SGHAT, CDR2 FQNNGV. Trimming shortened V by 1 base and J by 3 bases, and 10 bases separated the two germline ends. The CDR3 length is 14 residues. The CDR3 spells CASSLGTRHYEQYF. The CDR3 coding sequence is TGTGCCAGCAGCTTAGGTACTCGCCACTACGAGCAGTACTTC.

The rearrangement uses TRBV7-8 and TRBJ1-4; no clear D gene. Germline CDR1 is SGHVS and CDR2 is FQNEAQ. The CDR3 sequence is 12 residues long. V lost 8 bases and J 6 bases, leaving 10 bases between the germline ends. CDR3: CASSSKDEKLFF. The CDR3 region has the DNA TGTGCCAGCTCTTCTAAGGATGAAAAACTGTTTTTT.

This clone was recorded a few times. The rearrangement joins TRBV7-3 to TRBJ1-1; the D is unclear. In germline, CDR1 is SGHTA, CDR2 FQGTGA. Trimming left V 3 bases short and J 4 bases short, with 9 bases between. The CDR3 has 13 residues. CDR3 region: CASSFSGVTEAFF. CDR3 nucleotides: TGTGCCAGCAGCTTCTCGGGTGTCACTGAAGCTTTCTTT.

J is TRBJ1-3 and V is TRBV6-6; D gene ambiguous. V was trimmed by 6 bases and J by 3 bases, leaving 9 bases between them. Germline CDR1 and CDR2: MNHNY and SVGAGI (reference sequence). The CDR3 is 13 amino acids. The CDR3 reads CASSRTVGNTIYF. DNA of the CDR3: TGTGCCAGCAGCCGGACGGTTGGAAACACCATATATTTT.

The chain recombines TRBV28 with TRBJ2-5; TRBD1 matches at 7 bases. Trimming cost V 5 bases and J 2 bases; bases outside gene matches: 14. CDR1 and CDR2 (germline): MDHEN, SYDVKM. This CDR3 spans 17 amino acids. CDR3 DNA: TGTGCCAGCAGTAAAACCTCGGGACAGAACATTCAAGAGACCCAGTACTTC. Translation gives CASSKTSGQNIQETQYF.

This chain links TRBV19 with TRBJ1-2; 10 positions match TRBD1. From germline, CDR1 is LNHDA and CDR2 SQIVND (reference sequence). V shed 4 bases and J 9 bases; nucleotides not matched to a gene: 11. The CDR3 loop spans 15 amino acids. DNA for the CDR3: TGTGCCAGTAGTACCCCGACAGGGGGCAGACGGAGCTACACCTTC. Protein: CASSTPTGGRRSYTF. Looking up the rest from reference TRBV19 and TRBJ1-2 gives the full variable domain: DGGITQSPKYLFRKEGQNVTLSCEQNLNHDAMYWYRQDPGQGLRLIYYSQIVNDFQKGDIAEGYSVSREKKESFPLTVTSAQKNPTAFYLCASSTPTGGRRSYTFGSGTRLTVV.